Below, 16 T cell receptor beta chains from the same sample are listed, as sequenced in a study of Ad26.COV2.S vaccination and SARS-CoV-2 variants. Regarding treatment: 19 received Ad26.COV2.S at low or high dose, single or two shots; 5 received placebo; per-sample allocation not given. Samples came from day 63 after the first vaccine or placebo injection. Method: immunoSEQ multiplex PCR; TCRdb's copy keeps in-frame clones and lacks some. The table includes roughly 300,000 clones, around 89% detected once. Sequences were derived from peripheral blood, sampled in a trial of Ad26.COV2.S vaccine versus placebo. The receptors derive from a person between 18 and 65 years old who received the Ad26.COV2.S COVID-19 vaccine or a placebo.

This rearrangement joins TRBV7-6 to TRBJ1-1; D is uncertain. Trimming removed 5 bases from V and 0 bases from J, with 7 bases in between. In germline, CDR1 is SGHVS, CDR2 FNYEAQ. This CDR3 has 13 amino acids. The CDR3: CASSPGLNTEAFF. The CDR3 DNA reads TGTGCCAGCAGCCCGGGGTTGAACACTGAAGCTTTCTTT. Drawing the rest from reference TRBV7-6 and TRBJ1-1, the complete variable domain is GAGVSQSPRYKVTKRGQDVALRCDPISGHVSLYWYRQALGQGPEFLTYFNYEAQQDKSGLPNDRFSAERPEGSISTLTIQRTEQRDSAMYRCASSPGLNTEAFFGQGTRLTVV.

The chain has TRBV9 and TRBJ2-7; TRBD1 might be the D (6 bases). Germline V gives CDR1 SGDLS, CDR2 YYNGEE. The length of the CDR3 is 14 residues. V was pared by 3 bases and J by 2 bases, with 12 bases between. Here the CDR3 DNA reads TGTGCCAGCAGCGGGTCCAGGGGCCCCTACGAGCAGTACTTC. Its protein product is CASSGSRGPYEQYF.

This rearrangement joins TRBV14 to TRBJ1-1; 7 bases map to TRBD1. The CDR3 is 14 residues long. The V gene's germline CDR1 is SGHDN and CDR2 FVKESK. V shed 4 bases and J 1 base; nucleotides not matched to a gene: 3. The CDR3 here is CASSLQGGNTEAFF. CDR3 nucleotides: TGTGCCAGCAGCCTGCAGGGGGGGAACACTGAAGCTTTCTTT.

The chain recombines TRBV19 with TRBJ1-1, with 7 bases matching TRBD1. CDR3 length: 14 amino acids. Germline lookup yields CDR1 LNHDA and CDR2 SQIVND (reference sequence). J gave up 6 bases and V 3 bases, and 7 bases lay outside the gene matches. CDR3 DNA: TGTGCCAGTAGTATTGGGACAGAAGGCGCTGAAGCTTTCTTT. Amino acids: CASSIGTEGAEAFF.

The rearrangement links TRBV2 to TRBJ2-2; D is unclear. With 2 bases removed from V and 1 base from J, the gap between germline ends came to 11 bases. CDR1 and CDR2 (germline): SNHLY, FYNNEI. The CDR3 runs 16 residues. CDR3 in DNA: TGTGCCAGCAGTGAATTCTCGTCTTTGAACACCGGGGAGCTGTTTTTT. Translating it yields CASSEFSSLNTGELFF. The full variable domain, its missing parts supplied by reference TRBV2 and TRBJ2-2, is EPEVTQTPSHQVTQMGQEVILRCVPISNHLYFYWYRQILGQKVEFLVSFYNNEISEKSEIFDDQFSVERPDGSNFTLKIRSTKLEDSAMYFCASSEFSSLNTGELFFGEGSRLTVL.

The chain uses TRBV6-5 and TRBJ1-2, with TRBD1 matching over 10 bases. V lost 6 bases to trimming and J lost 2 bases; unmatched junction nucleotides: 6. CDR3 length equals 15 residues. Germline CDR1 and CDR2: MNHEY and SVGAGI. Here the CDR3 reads CASRDRDRGNYGYTF. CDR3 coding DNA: TGTGCCAGCAGGGACCGGGACAGGGGAAACTATGGCTACACCTTC.

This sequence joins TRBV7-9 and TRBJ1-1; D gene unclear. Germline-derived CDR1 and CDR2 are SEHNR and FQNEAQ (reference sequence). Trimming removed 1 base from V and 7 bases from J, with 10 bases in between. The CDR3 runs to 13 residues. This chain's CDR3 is CASSLGGVYEAFF. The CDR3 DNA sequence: TGTGCCAGCAGCTTAGGAGGAGTCTATGAAGCTTTCTTT.

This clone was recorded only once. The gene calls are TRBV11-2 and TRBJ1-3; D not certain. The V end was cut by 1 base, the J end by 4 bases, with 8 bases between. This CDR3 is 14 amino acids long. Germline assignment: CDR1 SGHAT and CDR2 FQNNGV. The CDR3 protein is CASSLGGPGNTIYF. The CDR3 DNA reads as TGTGCCAGCAGCTTAGGAGGGCCCGGAAACACCATATATTTT.

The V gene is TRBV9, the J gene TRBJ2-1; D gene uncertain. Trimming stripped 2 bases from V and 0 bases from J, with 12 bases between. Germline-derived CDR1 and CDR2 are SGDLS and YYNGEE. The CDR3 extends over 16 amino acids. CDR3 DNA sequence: TGTGCCAGCAGCGTCTGGTCCGGAAGCTCCTACAATGAGCAGTTCTTC. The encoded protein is CASSVWSGSSYNEQFF.

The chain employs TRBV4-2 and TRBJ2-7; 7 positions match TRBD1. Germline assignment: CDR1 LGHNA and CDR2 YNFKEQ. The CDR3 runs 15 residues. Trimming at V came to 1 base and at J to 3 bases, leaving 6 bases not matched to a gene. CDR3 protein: CASSQVQGQSYEQYF. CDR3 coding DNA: TGTGCCAGCAGCCAAGTTCAGGGACAGAGCTACGAGCAGTACTTC.

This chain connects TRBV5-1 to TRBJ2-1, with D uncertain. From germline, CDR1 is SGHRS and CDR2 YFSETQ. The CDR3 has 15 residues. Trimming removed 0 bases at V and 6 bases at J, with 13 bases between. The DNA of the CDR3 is TGCGCCAGCAGCTTGGCCTCGGTCTCGCGCAATGAGCAGTTCTTC. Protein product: CASSLASVSRNEQFF.

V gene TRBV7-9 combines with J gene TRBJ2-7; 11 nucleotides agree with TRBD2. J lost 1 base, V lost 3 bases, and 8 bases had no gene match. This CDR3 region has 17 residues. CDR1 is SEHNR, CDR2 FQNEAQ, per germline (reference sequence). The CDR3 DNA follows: TGTGCCAGCAGCTTCTTCTCATGGACTAGCGGGTCCTACGAGCAGTACTTC. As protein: CASSFFSWTSGSYEQYF.

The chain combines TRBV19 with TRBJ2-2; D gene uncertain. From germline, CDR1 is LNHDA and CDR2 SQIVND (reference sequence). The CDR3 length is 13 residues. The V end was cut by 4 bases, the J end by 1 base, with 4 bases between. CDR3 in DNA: TGTGCCAGTAGTAGCGGGAACACCGGGGAGCTGTTTTTT. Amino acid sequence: CASSSGNTGELFF.

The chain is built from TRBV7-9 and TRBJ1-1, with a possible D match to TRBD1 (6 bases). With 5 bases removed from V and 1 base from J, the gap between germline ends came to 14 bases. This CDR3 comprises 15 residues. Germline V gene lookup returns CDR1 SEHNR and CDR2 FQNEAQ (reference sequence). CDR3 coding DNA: TGTGCCAGCAGCCCTATTGGACAGAAGAACACTGAAGCTTTCTTT. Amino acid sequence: CASSPIGQKNTEAFF.

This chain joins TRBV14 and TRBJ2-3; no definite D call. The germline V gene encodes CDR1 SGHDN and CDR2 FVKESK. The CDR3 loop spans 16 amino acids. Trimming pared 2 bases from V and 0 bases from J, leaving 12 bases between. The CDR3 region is CASSQYRSSSTDTQYF. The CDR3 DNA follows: TGTGCCAGCAGCCAATACAGATCCTCTAGCACAGATACGCAGTATTTT.

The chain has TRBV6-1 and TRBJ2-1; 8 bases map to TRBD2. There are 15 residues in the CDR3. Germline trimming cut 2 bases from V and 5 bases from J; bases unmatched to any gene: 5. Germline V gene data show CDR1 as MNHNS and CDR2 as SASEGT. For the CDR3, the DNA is TGTGCCAGCAGTGAAACGGGAGGGCCTAACAATGAGCAGTTCTTC. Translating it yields CASSETGGPNNEQFF.